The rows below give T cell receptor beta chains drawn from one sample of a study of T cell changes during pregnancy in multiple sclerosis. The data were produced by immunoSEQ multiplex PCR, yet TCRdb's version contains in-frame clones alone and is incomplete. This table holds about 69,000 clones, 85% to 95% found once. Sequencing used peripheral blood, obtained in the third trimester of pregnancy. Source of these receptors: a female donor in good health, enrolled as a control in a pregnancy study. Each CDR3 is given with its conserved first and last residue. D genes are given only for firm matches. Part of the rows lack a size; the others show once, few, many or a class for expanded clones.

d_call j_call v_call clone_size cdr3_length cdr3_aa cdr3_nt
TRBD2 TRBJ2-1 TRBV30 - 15 CAWTGGGSSYNEQFF TGTGCCTGGACGGGAGGGGGGAGCTCCTACAATGAGCAGTTCTTC
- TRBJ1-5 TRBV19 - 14 CASTDDRINQPQHF TGTGCCAGTACCGATGACAGGATCAATCAGCCCCAGCATTTT
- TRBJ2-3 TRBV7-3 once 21 CASSLSLSTRIATASTDTQYF TGTGCCAGCAGCTTATCGTTATCAACGCGGATAGCGACCGCTAGCACAGATACGCAGTATTTT
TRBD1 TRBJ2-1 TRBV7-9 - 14 CASSMTGRYNEQFF TGTGCCAGCAGCATGACAGGGCGTTACAATGAGCAGTTCTTC
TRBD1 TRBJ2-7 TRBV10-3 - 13 CAIRSGTGYEQYF TGTGCCATCAGATCCGGGACAGGCTACGAGCAGTACTTC
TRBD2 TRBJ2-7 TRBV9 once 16 CASSPGLAGVAFEQYF TGTGCCAGCAGCCCTGGACTAGCGGGAGTCGCGTTCGAGCAGTACTTC
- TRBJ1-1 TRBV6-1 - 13 CASRTEMNTEAFF TGTGCCAGCAGGACTGAGATGAACACTGAAGCTTTCTTT
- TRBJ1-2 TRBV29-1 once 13 CSVIQLANYGYTF TGCAGCGTTATACAGCTGGCTAACTATGGCTACACCTTC
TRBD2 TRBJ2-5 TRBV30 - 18 CAWSRGLAGAWLQETQYF TGTGCCTGGAGTAGGGGTCTAGCGGGGGCTTGGCTGCAAGAGACCCAGTACTTC
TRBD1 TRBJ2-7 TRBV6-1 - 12 CAVRDRPYEQYF TGTGCCGTCCGGGACAGACCCTACGAGCAGTACTTC
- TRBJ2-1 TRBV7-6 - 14 CASSSLDFNNEQFF TGTGCCAGCAGTTCTTTGGACTTCAACAATGAGCAGTTCTTC
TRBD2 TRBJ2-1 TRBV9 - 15 CASSVSGGGYNEQFF TGTGCCAGCAGCGTTAGCGGGGGGGGCTACAATGAGCAGTTCTTC
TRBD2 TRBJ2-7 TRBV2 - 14 CASSRSLAVSEQYF TGTGCCAGCAGTCGATCACTAGCGGTGAGCGAGCAGTACTTC
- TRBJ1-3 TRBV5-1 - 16 CASSLEAVIPGNTIYF TGCGCCAGCAGCTTGGAGGCGGTGATCCCTGGAAACACCATATATTTT
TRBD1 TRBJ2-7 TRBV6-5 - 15 CASSYSGTGFYEQYF TGTGCCAGCAGTTACTCTGGGACAGGGTTTTACGAGCAGTACTTC
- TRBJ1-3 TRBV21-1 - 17 CASSKAGLAGCGNTIYF TGTGCCAGCAGCAAAGCCGGTTTGGCAGGGTGCGGAAACACCATATATTTT
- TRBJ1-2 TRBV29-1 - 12 CSASGERYGYTF TGCAGCGCCTCCGGAGAGAGATATGGCTACACCTTC
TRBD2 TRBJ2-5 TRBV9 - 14 CASSVAAGGETQYF TGTGCCAGCAGCGTAGCGGCGGGGGGAGAGACCCAGTACTTC
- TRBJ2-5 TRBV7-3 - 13 CASSLTRMETQYF TGTGCCAGCAGCCTGACTAGGATGGAGACCCAGTACTTC
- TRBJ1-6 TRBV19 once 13 CASSIDGNSPLHF TGTGCCAGTAGTATAGATGGCAATTCACCCCTCCACTTT
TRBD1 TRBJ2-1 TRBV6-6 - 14 CASSFRGFDNEQFF TGTGCCAGCAGTTTCAGGGGGTTCGACAATGAGCAGTTCTTC
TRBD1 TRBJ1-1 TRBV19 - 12 CASKGQGTEAFF TGTGCCAGTAAGGGACAGGGGACTGAAGCTTTCTTT
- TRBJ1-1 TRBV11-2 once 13 CASTFGGGTEAFF TGTGCCAGCACCTTCGGGGGGGGAACTGAAGCTTTCTTT
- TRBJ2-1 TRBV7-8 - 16 CASSLARLEPYNEQFF TGTGCCAGCAGCTTAGCAAGGCTAGAACCCTACAATGAGCAGTTCTTC
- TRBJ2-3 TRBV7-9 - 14 CASSFERERDTQYF TGTGCCAGCAGCTTTGAGCGCGAGAGGGATACGCAGTATTTT
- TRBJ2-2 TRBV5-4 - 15 CASSFGQGNTGELFF TGTGCCAGCAGCTTCGGGCAGGGCAACACCGGGGAGCTGTTTTTT
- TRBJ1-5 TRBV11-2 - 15 CASSASGGWNQPQHF TGTGCCAGCAGCGCGTCGGGGGGATGGAATCAGCCCCAGCATTTT
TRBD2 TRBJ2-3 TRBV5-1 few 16 CASSFTSGGYTDTQYF TGCGCCAGCAGCTTTACTAGCGGGGGATACACAGATACGCAGTATTTT
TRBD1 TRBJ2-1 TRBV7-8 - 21 CASSLSPGTGQAISSYNEQFF TGTGCCAGCAGCTTATCCCCCGGGACAGGTCAGGCTATTAGCTCCTACAATGAGCAGTTCTTC
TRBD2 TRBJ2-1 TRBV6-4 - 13 CASSVQREFEQFF TGTGCCAGCAGTGTTCAGCGGGAGTTTGAGCAGTTCTTC
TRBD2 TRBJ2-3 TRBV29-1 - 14 CSVGRRSGGDTQYF TGCAGCGTTGGTAGAAGGAGCGGGGGAGATACGCAGTATTTT